The clone carrying this TCR beta chain is called medium-sized based on its frequency. Its antigen is unidentified. Read coverage stops 3 residues before the CDR3 terminus; the germline J gene supplies the remainder. The germline CDR1 and CDR2 sequences are GTSNPN and SVGIG (reference sequence). The CDR3 runs 14 residues. V shed 2 bases and J 2 bases; nucleotides not matched to a gene: 4. Thawed PBMCs were FACS-sorted into unstimulated CD4+CD25+CD127- regulatory T cells, CD4+CD25- non-regulatory cells, CD4 and CD8 cells. Sequencing used immunoSEQ multiplex PCR; TCRdb keeps in-frame clones, though not all of them. The listing records about 30,000 clones. The sample originates from a study of Tregs in tolerant kidney transplant recipients. Study-wide background: Mixed chimerism was transient after nonmyeloablative marrow transplants from related graft donors. General observations from the study: Expanding Tregs on activated donor B cells appeared to best identify donor-specific TCRbeta clones. In tolerant patients, donor-specific Tregs outgrew total Tregs, suggesting antigen-driven expansion.

The receptor comes from a human donor who received a combined kidney and bone marrow transplant. The chain couples TRBV30 to TRBJ2-3, with 7 bases identical to TRBD1. The material sequenced was CD8+ T cells from blood, taken before the transplant. The CDR3 loop is CAWSSGTVTDTQYF. Partial CDR3 DNA: TGTGCCTGGAGTTCTGGGACAGTCACAGATACG.